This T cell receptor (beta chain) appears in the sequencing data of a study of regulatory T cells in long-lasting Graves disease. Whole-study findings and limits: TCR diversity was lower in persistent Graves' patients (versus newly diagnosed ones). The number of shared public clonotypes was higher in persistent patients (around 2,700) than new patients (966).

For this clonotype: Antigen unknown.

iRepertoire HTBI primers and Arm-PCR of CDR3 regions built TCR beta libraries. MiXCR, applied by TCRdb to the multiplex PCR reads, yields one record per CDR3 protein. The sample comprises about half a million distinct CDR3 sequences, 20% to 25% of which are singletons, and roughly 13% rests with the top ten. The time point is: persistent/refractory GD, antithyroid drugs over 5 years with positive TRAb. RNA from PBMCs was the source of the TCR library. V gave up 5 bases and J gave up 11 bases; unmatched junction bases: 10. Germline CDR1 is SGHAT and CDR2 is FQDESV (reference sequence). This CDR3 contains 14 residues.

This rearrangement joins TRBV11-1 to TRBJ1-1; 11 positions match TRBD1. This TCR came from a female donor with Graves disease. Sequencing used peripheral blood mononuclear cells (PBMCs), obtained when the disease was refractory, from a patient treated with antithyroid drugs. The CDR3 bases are TGTGCCAGCAGCGCAATCTTGGACAGGGGGCGGGCTTTCTTT. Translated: CASSAILDRGRAFF.